Each of the 25 T cell receptor beta chains below was sequenced from the same sample in a study of shared clonotypes between healthy human individuals. Some clones are missing from TCRdb's copy, which holds only in-frame ones; the method was immunoSEQ multiplex PCR. This repertoire shows about 2.1 million clones, around 93% found once; its top ten account for about 1.6%. Naive CD8 cells, CD45RO-negative and positively selected for CCR7, excluded terminally differentiated effector memory CD45RA+ cells. Material for sequencing was naive CD8+ T cells from PBMCs. Receptors were obtained from a man between 18 and 29 years old in good health. Some clones in this sample may be carry-over from other donors' samples.

V usage is TRBV4-1 and J usage is TRBJ1-2; D is ambiguous. Germline CDR1 reads MGHRA; CDR2 reads YSYEKL. The CDR3 extends over 16 amino acids. V was pared by 4 bases and J by 3 bases, with 18 bases between. CDR3 sequence reads: CASSPSRLEGYYGYTF. CDR3 sequence (DNA): TGCGCCAGCAGCCCGTCCAGGCTAGAGGGATACTATGGCTACACCTTC.

J is TRBJ2-1 and V is TRBV7-3, with 10 bases aligning to TRBD2. Germline CDR1 and CDR2: SGHTA and FQGTGA. The CDR3 spans 15 residues. V shed 5 bases and J 5 bases; nucleotides not matched to a gene: 6. The CDR3 bases are TGTGCCAGCAGCATACTAGCGGGGCCCCACAATGAGCAGTTCTTC. This gives the protein CASSILAGPHNEQFF.

The chain has TRBV7-9 and TRBJ1-2; D may be TRBD1 (6 bases). Germline CDR1 reads SEHNR; CDR2 reads FQNEAQ (reference sequence). V lost 5 bases, J lost 5 bases, and 21 bases lay in between. This CDR3 has 16 amino acids. CDR3 nucleotide sequence: TGTGCCAGCAGCATTGGCGGGGGCTCCCTGGGGTATGGCTACACCTTC. Protein: CASSIGGGSLGYGYTF. The full variable domain, completed using reference TRBV7-9 and TRBJ1-2, is DTGVSQNPRHKITKRGQNVTFRCDPISEHNRLYWYRQTLGQGPEFLTYFQNEAQLEKSRLLSDRFSAERPKGSFSTLEIQRTEQGDSAMYLCASSIGGGSLGYGYTFGSGTRLTVV.

This rearrangement joins TRBV27 to TRBJ1-1, with D possibly matching TRBD1 (5 bases). The V gene's germline CDR1 is MNHEY and CDR2 SMNVEV (reference sequence). The CDR3 covers 15 residues. The V end was cut by 7 bases, the J end by 4 bases, with 19 bases between. CDR3 protein: CASTDRQRPGTEAFF. DNA of the CDR3: TGTGCCAGCACTGACCGACAGCGGCCGGGCACTGAAGCTTTCTTT.

The sample holds one count of this clone. In DNA form, the CDR3 reads TGTGCCAGCAGCTTAGGGCTTTCAGCAGATACGCAGTATTTT. Its translation is CASSLGLSADTQYF. The chain employs TRBV7-8 and TRBJ2-3; D is unresolved. V was cut by 1 base and J by 4 bases, with 9 bases left in between. Germline CDR1 reads SGHVS; CDR2 reads FQNEAQ. The CDR3 spans 14 residues.

Turning to this clone: Other DNA sequences in the sample encode the same CDR3. V usage is TRBV19 and J usage is TRBJ1-1; D is unclear. The ends were cut back, 0 bases at V and 8 bases at J, with 10 bases in the middle. The germline gives CDR1 LNHDA, CDR2 SQIVND (reference sequence). This CDR3 is built from 13 residues. CDR3 DNA sequence: TGTGCCAGTAGTATAGATCTGGAAACAGAAGCTTTCTTT. This encodes CASSIDLETEAFF.

V and J are TRBV27 and TRBJ1-2; the match to TRBD1 covers 8 bases. After removal of 5 bases from V and 0 bases from J, the junction contained 14 bases not matched to a gene. The CDR3 totals 18 residues. Germline-derived CDR1 and CDR2 are MNHEY and SMNVEV (reference sequence). The CDR3 DNA follows: TGTGCCAGCAGTCCAGGGGGGGACAGGAGTCCACCTAACTATGGCTACACCTTC. This codes for CASSPGGDRSPPNYGYTF.

This chain links TRBV27 with TRBJ2-7, with TRBD2 matching over 7 bases. CDR1 MNHEY and CDR2 SMNVEV come from the germline V gene (reference sequence). The CDR3 is 15 amino acids. The V and J ends lost 2 bases and 1 base, in that order; junction bases with no gene match: 5. The CDR3 bases are TGTGCCAGCAGTTTAATGCTAGCGGCGTCCTACGAGCAGTACTTC. Translated: CASSLMLAASYEQYF.

The V and J genes are TRBV6-1 and TRBJ2-3, with 11 bases lining up with TRBD2. Germline CDR1 and CDR2: MNHNS and SASEGT. With V trimmed by 6 bases and J by 4 bases, 15 bases remained unmatched. The CDR3 has 18 residues. DNA for the CDR3: TGTGCCAGCAGAGAACGCCCGATTAGCGGGAGGGGTTCAGATACGCAGTATTTT. Translating gives CASRERPISGRGSDTQYF.

The V gene is TRBV2, the J gene TRBJ2-7; D call uncertain. In germline, CDR1 is SNHLY, CDR2 FYNNEI. V was cut by 2 bases and J by 7 bases, with 9 bases left in between. There are 12 residues in the CDR3. The CDR3 bases are TGTGCCAGCAGTGAAATCGCCAGGGAGCAGTACTTC. Translated, it gives CASSEIAREQYF.

This rearrangement joins TRBV2 to TRBJ2-5; 7 bases are a match to TRBD2. The length of the CDR3 is 14 residues. Trimming at V came to 6 bases and at J to 13 bases, leaving 17 bases not matched to a gene. Germline V gene lookup returns CDR1 SNHLY and CDR2 FYNNEI. This CDR3 is CASRRPGRETPRYF. In DNA form, the CDR3 reads TGTGCCAGCAGGCGCCCGGGGCGGGAGACCCCTCGGTACTTC.

This clone was seen only once. The chain carries TRBV7-9 and TRBJ2-1; 8 bases fit TRBD1. Germline V gene data show CDR1 as SEHNR and CDR2 as FQNEAQ (reference sequence). There are 15 residues in the CDR3. J was trimmed by 5 bases and V by 5 bases; bases with no gene match: 8. CDR3 region: CASSLNRGVDNEQFF. CDR3 nucleotide sequence: TGTGCCAGCAGCCTGAACAGGGGGGTTGACAATGAGCAGTTCTTC.

The V gene is TRBV27, the J gene TRBJ2-3; D unclear. The CDR3 has 15 amino acids. Trimming left V 6 bases short and J 1 base short, with 14 bases between. From germline, CDR1 is MNHEY and CDR2 SMNVEV (reference sequence). CDR3 sequence: CASSWILSRTDTQYF. CDR3 bases: TGTGCCAGCAGCTGGATATTGTCCCGCACAGATACGCAGTATTTT.

This sequence joins TRBV11-2 and TRBJ1-1; D is possibly TRBD1 (6 bases). The V end was cut by 3 bases, the J end by 0 bases, with 23 bases between. Germline assignment: CDR1 SGHAT and CDR2 FQNNGV. The CDR3 consists of 19 residues. The CDR3 reads CASSFPRHPKGEMNTEAFF. The CDR3, as DNA: TGTGCCAGCAGCTTCCCCCGGCACCCTAAGGGGGAAATGAACACTGAAGCTTTCTTT.

The table lists this clone with a few counts. The same CDR3 also results from other DNA sequences found in this sample. The gene calls are TRBV11-2 and TRBJ1-2; D is uncertain. CDR1 and CDR2 from the germline V gene are SGHAT and FQNNGV. The V end lost 3 bases, the J end lost 2 bases, and 7 bases lay between the germline ends. This CDR3 comprises 13 residues. The CDR3 protein is CASSFGPNYGYTF. For the CDR3, the DNA is TGTGCCAGCAGCTTCGGGCCAAACTATGGCTACACCTTC.

The chain couples TRBV5-1 to TRBJ2-7; D may correspond to TRBD1 or TRBD2 (6 bases each). In germline, CDR1 is SGHRS, CDR2 YFSETQ. The CDR3 is made up of 14 amino acids. Trimming cost V 1 base and J 3 bases, with 11 bases left between them. CDR3 sequence (DNA): TGCGCCAGCAGCTTGAGGGGGGCTGTCTACGAGCAGTACTTC. This encodes CASSLRGAVYEQYF.

Comments on this clone: Other DNA sequences in the same sample also yield this CDR3. This rearrangement joins TRBV28 to TRBJ2-2; TRBD1 is a possible D gene (5 bases). V was cut by 1 base and J by 7 bases, with 10 bases left in between. The CDR3 extends over 14 amino acids. From germline, CDR1 is MDHEN and CDR2 SYDVKM. The CDR3 loop is CASSLSGLGGELFF. The CDR3 DNA is TGTGCCAGCAGTTTATCAGGGCTTGGCGGGGAGCTGTTTTTT.

This clone was found a few times. V is TRBV4-1 and J is TRBJ1-5, with 9 bases that match TRBD1. Germline CDR1 reads MGHRA; CDR2 reads YSYEKL. The CDR3 extends over 15 amino acids. The trim removed 5 bases at V and 2 bases at J, leaving 4 bases unmatched. For the CDR3, the DNA is TGCGCCAGCAGCTTCTGGACAGGGGGCAATCAGCCCCAGCATTTT. Its protein product is CASSFWTGGNQPQHF.

This clone was observed once. J is TRBJ2-4 and V is TRBV18; TRBD1 is a possible D gene (6 bases). V lost 5 bases to trimming and J lost 0 bases, with 8 bases between them. CDR1 and CDR2 from the germline V gene are KGHSH and LQKENI. This CDR3 comprises 14 residues. DNA for the CDR3: TGTGCCAGCTCATCAGGGGTAGCCAAAAACATTCAGTACTTC. Protein product: CASSSGVAKNIQYF.

The rearrangement joins TRBV19 to TRBJ2-1; D not resolved. The CDR3 totals 14 residues. In germline, CDR1 is LNHDA, CDR2 SQIVND (reference sequence). V lost 4 bases to trimming and J lost 2 bases, with 9 bases between them. CDR3 loop: CASSRSAPYNEQFF. CDR3 in DNA: TGTGCCAGTAGTAGGTCGGCCCCCTACAATGAGCAGTTCTTC.

The CDR3 is CASSTGTSVYNEQFF. The DNA of the CDR3 is TGTGCCAGCAGTACCGGGACTAGCGTTTACAATGAGCAGTTCTTC. This chain joins TRBV5-4 and TRBJ2-1; 10 nucleotides line up with TRBD2. V shed 5 bases, J shed 4 bases, and the junction held 6 bases outside the gene matches. There are 15 residues in the CDR3. The germline V gene encodes CDR1 SGHNT and CDR2 YYREEE (reference sequence).

The chain recombines TRBV7-3 with TRBJ2-7; 10 bases align to TRBD2. From germline, CDR1 is SGHTA and CDR2 FQGTGA. V shed 5 bases, J shed 3 bases, and the junction held 7 bases outside the gene matches. The CDR3 is made up of 15 amino acids. CDR3 residues: CASSTLAGANYEQYF. In DNA, the CDR3 is TGTGCCAGCAGCACCCTAGCGGGAGCTAACTACGAGCAGTACTTC.

This clone has more than one count but fewer than ten. The chain carries TRBV7-8 and TRBJ1-5, with D unclear. Germline V gene data show CDR1 as SGHVS and CDR2 as FQNEAQ. This CDR3 comprises 14 residues. V dropped 5 bases and J dropped 8 bases, with 16 bases sitting between them. CDR3 nucleotides: TGTGCCAGCAGCCTCGGTACAGAAAGTGAGCCCCAGCATTTT. Its translation: CASSLGTESEPQHF.

V is TRBV4-2 and J is TRBJ1-6; D is ambiguous. V dropped 0 bases and J dropped 10 bases, with 13 bases sitting between them. CDR1 and CDR2 from the germline V gene are LGHNA and YNFKEQ. The CDR3 sequence is 15 residues long. CDR3 amino acids: CASSQDRISGSPLHF. The CDR3 bases are TGTGCCAGCAGCCAAGATAGGATATCGGGATCACCCCTCCACTTT.

The chain carries TRBV14 and TRBJ1-2; D is uncertain. The V end lost 4 bases, the J end lost 5 bases, and 11 bases lay between the germline ends. CDR1 and CDR2 from the germline V gene are SGHDN and FVKESK. CDR3 length: 13 residues. CDR3 residues: CASSLATKYGYTF. CDR3 DNA sequence: TGTGCCAGCAGCCTTGCCACGAAGTATGGCTACACCTTC.